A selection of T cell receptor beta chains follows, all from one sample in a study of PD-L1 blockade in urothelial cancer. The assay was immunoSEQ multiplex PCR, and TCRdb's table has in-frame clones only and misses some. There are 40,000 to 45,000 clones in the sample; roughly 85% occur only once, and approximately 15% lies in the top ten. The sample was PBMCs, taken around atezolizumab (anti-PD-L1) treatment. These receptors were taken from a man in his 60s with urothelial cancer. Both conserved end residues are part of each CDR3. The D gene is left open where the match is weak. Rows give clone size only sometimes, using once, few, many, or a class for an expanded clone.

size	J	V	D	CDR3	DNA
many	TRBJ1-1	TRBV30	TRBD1	CAWRRDRPKTGAFF	TGTGCCTGGAGAAGGGACAGGCCTAAAACTGGAGCTTTCTTT
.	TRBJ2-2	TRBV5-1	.	CASGPVVGELFF	TGCGCCAGCGGGCCGGTAGTGGGGGAGCTGTTTTTT
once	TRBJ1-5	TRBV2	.	CASSGRGNQPQHF	TGTGCCAGCTCCGGCCGGGGCAATCAGCCCCAGCATTTT
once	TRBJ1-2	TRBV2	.	CASSTGPEANYGYTF	TGTGCCAGCAGTACAGGGCCCGAAGCTAACTATGGCTACACCTTC
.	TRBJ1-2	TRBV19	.	CASSALGVSGVVYGYTF	TGTGCCAGTAGTGCTCTCGGGGTTTCAGGGGTCGTCTATGGCTACACCTTC
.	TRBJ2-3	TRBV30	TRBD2	CAWSGLAGESTDTQYF	TGTGCCTGGAGTGGTTTAGCGGGGGAGAGCACAGATACGCAGTATTTT
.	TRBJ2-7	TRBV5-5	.	CASSFSAYEQYF	TGTGCCAGCAGTTTCAGCGCCTACGAGCAGTACTTC
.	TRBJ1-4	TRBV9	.	CASSVGAGPGEELFF	TGTGCCAGCAGCGTAGGGGCAGGGCCCGGCGAGGAACTGTTTTTT
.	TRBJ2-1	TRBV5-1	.	CASSLLGSNNEQFF	TGCGCCAGCAGCTTGTTGGGCTCTAACAATGAGCAGTTCTTC
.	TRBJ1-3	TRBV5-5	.	CASSLDRQFNSGNTIYF	TGTGCCAGCAGCTTGGATCGTCAGTTCAACTCTGGAAACACCATATATTTT
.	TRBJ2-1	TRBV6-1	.	CASSEAPGYEQFF	TGTGCCAGCAGTGAAGCCCCAGGGTATGAGCAGTTCTTC
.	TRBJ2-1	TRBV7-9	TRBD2	CASSLARTSGGGNEQFF	TGTGCCAGCAGCTTAGCCCGAACTAGCGGGGGGGGCAATGAGCAGTTCTTC
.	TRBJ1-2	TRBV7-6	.	CASSLGGDLGYTF	TGTGCCAGCAGCTTAGGGGGGGACCTTGGCTACACCTTC
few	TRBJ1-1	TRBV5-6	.	CASSLLVDTEAFF	TGTGCCAGCAGCTTGTTAGTTGACACTGAAGCTTTCTTT
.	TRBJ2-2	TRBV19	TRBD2	CASGGGGASGELFF	TGTGCCAGTGGCGGCGGGGGGGCCTCCGGGGAGCTGTTTTTT
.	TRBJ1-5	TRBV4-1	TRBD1	CASSQGDSLPQPQHF	TGCGCCAGCAGCCAAGGGGACAGCCTCCCTCAGCCCCAGCATTTT
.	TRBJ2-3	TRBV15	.	CATSARQEDTQYF	TGTGCCACCAGCGCCAGACAGGAAGATACGCAGTATTTT
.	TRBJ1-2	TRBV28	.	CASRLRGLQGYTF	TGTGCCAGCAGACTTCGGGGGTTGCAGGGCTACACCTTC
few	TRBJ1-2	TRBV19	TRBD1	CASSALTGKGYGYTF	TGTGCCAGTAGTGCCCTGACAGGGAAAGGCTATGGCTACACCTTC
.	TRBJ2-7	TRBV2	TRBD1	CASSQGQENEQYF	TGTGCCAGCAGCCAAGGACAGGAGAACGAGCAGTACTTC
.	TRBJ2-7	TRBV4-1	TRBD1	CASSQEAGGLNEQYF	TGCGCCAGCAGCCAAGAGGCAGGGGGATTAAACGAGCAGTACTTC
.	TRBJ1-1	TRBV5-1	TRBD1	CASSLTGGGNTEAFF	TGCGCCAGCAGCTTAACAGGGGGCGGAAACACTGAAGCTTTCTTT
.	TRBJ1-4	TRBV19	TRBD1	CASSIADRDNEKLFF	TGTGCCAGTAGTATAGCGGACAGGGATAATGAAAAACTGTTTTTT
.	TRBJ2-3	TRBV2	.	CASTLFEGDTQYF	TGTGCCAGCACTCTCTTCGAGGGAGATACGCAGTATTTT
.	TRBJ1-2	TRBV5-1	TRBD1	CASSLDRGVPDTF	TGCGCCAGCAGCTTGGACAGGGGGGTGCCGGACACCTTC
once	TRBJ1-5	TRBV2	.	CASHGPGNQPQHF	TGTGCCAGTCATGGCCCAGGGAATCAGCCCCAGCATTTT
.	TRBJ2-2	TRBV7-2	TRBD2	CASSLEGLAGITGELFF	TGTGCCAGCAGCTTAGAGGGACTAGCGGGAATCACCGGGGAGCTGTTTTTT
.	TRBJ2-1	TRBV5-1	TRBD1	CASSLTGDNEQFF	TGCGCCAGCAGCTTAACAGGGGACAATGAGCAGTTCTTC
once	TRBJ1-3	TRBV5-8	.	CASSLATGSTGNTIYF	TGTGCCAGCAGCTTGGCCACAGGAAGCACTGGAAACACCATATATTTT
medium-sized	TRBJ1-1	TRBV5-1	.	CASSDTGPSKVTFF	TGCGCCAGCAGCGATACAGGTCCGAGTAAGGTAACTTTCTTT
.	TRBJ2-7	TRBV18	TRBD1	CASSLTTGVDYEQYF	TGTGCCAGCTCACTAACGACAGGGGTGGACTACGAGCAGTACTTC
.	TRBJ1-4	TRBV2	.	CASSDSFEKLFF	TGTGCCAGCAGTGATTCCTTTGAAAAACTGTTTTTT
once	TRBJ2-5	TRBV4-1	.	CASSREQVQETQYF	TGCGCCAGCAGCCGCGAACAGGTACAAGAGACCCAGTACTTC
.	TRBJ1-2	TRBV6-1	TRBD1	CASSEGDRGYYGYTF	TGTGCCAGTTCCGAAGGGGACAGGGGATATTATGGCTACACCTTC
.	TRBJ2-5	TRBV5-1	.	CASSFGGGEETQYF	TGCGCCAGCAGCTTCGGAGGGGGCGAAGAGACCCAGTACTTC
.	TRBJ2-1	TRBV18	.	CASSPRVEGEEQFF	TGTGCCAGCTCACCTCGGGTGGAGGGCGAGGAGCAGTTCTTC
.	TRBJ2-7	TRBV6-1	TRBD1	CASSSGTEGAEQYF	TGTGCCAGCAGCTCCGGGACAGAGGGCGCCGAGCAGTACTTC
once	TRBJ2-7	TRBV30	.	CAWSVITGFDEQYF	TGTGCCTGGAGTGTTATAACAGGGTTTGACGAGCAGTACTTC
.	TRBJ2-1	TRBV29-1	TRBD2	CSAVTSGGHNEQFF	TGCAGCGCCGTGACTAGCGGGGGACACAATGAGCAGTTCTTC
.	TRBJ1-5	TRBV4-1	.	CASSHKRLVRPADQPQHF	TGCGCCAGCAGCCACAAGAGACTGGTGAGGCCCGCGGATCAGCCCCAGCATTTT
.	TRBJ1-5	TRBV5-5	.	CASSLGTRDQPQHF	TGTGCCAGCAGCTTGGGGACTAGGGATCAGCCCCAGCATTTT
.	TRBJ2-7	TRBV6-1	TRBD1	CASSSYGQGNEQYF	TGTGCCAGCAGTTCCTACGGACAGGGCAACGAGCAGTACTTC
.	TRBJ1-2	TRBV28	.	CASSLRQLYGYTF	TGTGCCAGCAGTTTAAGACAGCTCTATGGCTACACCTTC
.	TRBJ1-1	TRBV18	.	CASSPIRGEAFF	TGTGCCAGCTCACCAATCAGGGGCGAAGCTTTCTTT
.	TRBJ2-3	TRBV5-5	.	CASSLDRGGIDTQYF	TGTGCCAGCAGCTTGGATAGGGGGGGCATTGATACGCAGTATTTT
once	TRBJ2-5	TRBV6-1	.	CASIFIVNSQETQYF	TGTGCCAGCATCTTCATAGTGAACAGTCAAGAGACCCAGTACTTC
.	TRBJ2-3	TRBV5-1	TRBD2	CASSFPASGHTDTQYF	TGCGCCAGCAGCTTTCCGGCTAGCGGACACACAGATACGCAGTATTTT
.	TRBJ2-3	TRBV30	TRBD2	CAWIRTSGADTQYF	TGTGCCTGGATCAGGACTAGCGGCGCAGATACGCAGTATTTT
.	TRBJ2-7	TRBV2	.	CASKMAAGRAVQQYF	TGTGCCAGCAAAATGGCGGCGGGTAGGGCTGTCCAGCAGTACTTC
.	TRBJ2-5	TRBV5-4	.	CASSLSRAEETQYF	TGTGCCAGCAGCTTGTCGAGGGCGGAGGAGACCCAGTACTTC
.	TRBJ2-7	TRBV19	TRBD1	CASSRTGSYEQYF	TGTGCCAGTAGTAGGACAGGATCCTACGAGCAGTACTTC
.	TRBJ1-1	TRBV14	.	CASSQVNGEAFF	TGTGCCAGCAGCCAAGTGAACGGGGAAGCTTTCTTT
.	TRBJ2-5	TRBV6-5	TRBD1	CASSYSTGAIQETQYF	TGTGCCAGCAGTTACTCGACAGGGGCTATCCAAGAGACCCAGTACTTC
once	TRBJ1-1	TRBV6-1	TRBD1	CASSDGTGGMNTEAFF	TGTGCCAGCAGTGACGGGACAGGGGGAATGAACACTGAAGCTTTCTTT
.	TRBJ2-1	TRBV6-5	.	CASSPTLNEQFF	TGTGCCAGCAGTCCTACTCTGAATGAGCAGTTCTTC
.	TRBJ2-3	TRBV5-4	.	CASSLEVASSTDTQYF	TGTGCCAGCAGCTTGGAGGTAGCCTCTAGCACAGATACGCAGTATTTT
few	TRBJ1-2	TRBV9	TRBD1	CASSVEPGQGAYGYTF	TGTGCCAGCAGCGTAGAACCGGGACAGGGGGCCTATGGCTACACCTTC
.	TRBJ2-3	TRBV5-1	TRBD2	CASSFLAGGSTDTQYF	TGCGCCAGCAGCTTTCTAGCGGGGGGGAGCACAGATACGCAGTATTTT
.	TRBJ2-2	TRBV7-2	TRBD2	CASSPRRAGGHAGELFF	TGTGCCAGCAGTCCTCGAAGGGCGGGGGGGCACGCCGGGGAGCTGTTTTTT